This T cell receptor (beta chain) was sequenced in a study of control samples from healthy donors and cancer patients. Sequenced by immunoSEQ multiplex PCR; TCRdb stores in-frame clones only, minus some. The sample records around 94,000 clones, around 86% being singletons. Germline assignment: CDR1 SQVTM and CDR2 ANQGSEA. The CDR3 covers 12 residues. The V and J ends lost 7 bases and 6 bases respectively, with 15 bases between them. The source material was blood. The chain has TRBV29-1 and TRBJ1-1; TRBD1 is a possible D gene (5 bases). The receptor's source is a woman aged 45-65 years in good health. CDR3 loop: CSGTLGASEAFF. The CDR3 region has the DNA TGCAGCGGAACACTTGGGGCGTCTGAAGCTTTCTTT.